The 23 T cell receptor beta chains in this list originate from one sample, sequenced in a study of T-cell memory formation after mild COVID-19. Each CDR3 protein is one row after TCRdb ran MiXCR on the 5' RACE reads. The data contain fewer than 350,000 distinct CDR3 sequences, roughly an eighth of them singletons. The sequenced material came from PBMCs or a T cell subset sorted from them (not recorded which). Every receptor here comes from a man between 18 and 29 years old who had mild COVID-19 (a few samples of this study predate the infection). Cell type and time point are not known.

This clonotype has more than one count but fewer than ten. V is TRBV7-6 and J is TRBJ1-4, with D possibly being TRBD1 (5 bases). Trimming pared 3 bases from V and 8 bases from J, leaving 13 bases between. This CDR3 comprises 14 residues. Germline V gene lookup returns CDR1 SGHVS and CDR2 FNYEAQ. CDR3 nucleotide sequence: TGTGCCAGCAGCTTTGGGCAGGGAGGGGAAAAACTGTTTTTT. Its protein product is CASSFGQGGEKLFF.

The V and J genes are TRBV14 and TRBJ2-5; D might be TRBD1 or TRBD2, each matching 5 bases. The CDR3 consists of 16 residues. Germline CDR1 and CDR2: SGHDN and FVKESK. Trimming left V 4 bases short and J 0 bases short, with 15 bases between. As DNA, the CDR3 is TGTGCCAGCAGCCCGGGGCGGGTCTTCAACCAAGAGACCCAGTACTTC. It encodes CASSPGRVFNQETQYF. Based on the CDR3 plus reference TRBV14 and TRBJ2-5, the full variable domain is EAGVTQFPSHSVIEKGQTVTLRCDPISGHDNLYWYRRVMGKEIKFLLHFVKESKQDESGMPNNRFLAERTGGTYSTLKVQPAELEDSGVYFCASSPGRVFNQETQYFGPGTRLLVL.

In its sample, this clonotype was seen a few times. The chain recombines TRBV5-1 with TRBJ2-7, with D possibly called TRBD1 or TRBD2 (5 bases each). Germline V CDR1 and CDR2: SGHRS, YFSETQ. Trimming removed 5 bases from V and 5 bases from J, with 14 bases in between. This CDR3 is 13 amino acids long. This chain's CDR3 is CASSLRDGDEQYF. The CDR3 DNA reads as TGCGCCAGCAGTCTCCGGGACGGGGACGAGCAGTACTTC.

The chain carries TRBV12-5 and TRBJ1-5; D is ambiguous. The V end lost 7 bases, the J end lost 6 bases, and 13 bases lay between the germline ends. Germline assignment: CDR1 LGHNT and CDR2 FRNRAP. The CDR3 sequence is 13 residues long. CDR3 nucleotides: TGTGCTAGTGCGGCGTCCTTAGGTCAGCCCCAGCATTTT. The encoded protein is CASAASLGQPQHF.

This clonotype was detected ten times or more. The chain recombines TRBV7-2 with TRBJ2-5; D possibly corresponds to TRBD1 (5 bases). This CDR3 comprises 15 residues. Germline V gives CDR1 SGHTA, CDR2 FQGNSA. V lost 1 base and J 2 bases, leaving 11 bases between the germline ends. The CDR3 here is CASSLVVAGQETQYF. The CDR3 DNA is TGTGCCAGCAGCTTAGTGGTGGCAGGGCAAGAGACCCAGTACTTC.

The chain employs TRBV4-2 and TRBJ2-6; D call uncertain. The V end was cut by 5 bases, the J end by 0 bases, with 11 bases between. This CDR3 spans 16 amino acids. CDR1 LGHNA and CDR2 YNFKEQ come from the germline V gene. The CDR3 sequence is CASSERWDSGANVLTF. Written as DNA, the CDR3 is TGTGCCAGCAGCGAGAGGTGGGACTCTGGGGCCAACGTCCTGACTTTC.

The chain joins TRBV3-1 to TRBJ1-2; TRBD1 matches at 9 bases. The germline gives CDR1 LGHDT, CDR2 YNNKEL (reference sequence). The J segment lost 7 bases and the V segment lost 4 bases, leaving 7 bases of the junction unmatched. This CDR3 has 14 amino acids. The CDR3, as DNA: TGTGCCAGCAGCCCGGACAGGGGTTCGTCTGGCTACACCTTC. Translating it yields CASSPDRGSSGYTF. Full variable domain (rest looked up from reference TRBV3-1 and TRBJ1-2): DTAVSQTPKYLVTQMGNDKSIKCEQNLGHDTMYWYKQDSKKFLKIMFSYNNKELIINETVPNRFSPKSPDKAHLNLHINSLELGDSAVYFCASSPDRGSSGYTFGSGTRLTVV.

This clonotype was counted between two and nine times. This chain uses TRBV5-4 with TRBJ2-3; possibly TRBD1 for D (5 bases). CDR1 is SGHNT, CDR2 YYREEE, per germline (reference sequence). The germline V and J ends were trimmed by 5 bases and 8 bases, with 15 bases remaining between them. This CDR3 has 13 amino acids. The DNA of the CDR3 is TGTGCCAGCAGTACTAAGGGAAGGGGTACGCAGTATTTT. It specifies CASSTKGRGTQYF. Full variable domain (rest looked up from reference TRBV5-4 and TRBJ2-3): ETGVTQSPTHLIKTRGQQVTLRCSSQSGHNTVSWYQQALGQGPQFIFQYYREEENGRGNFPPRFSGLQFPNYSSELNVNALELDDSALYLCASSTKGRGTQYFGPGTRLTVL.

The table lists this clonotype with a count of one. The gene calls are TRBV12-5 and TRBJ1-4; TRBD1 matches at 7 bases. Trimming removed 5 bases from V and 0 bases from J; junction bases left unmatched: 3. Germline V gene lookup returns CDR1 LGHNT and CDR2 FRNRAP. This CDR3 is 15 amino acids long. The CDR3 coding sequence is TGTGCTAGTGGTCGGGACAGCGCAACTAATGAAAAACTGTTTTTT. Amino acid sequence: CASGRDSATNEKLFF.

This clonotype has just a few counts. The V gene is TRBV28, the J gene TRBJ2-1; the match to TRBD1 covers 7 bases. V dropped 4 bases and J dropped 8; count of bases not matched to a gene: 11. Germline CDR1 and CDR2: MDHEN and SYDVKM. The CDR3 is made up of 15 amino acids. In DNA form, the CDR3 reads TGTGCCAGCAGTTCCGAGACAGGGATACCGCATGAGCAGTTCTTC. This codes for CASSSETGIPHEQFF.

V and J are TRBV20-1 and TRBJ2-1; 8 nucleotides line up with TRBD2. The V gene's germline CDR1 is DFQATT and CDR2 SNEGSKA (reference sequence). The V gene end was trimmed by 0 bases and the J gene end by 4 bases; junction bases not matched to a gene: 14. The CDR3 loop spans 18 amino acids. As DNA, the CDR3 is TGCAGTGCTAGAGATGGGACTAGAGGGGCTGGGTGGTACAATGAGCAGTTCTTC. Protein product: CSARDGTRGAGWYNEQFF.

The CDR3 loop is CASSSRPYGYTF. CDR3 bases: TGTGCCAGCAGCTCCCGACCTTATGGCTACACCTTC. The rearrangement joins TRBV9 to TRBJ1-2; D gene ambiguous. CDR1 SGDLS and CDR2 YYNGEE come from the germline V gene. V shed 4 bases and J shed 5 bases, with 9 bases lying between them. The CDR3 loop spans 12 amino acids. Together with reference TRBV9 and TRBJ1-2, the CDR3 gives the full variable domain: DSGVTQTPKHLITATGQRVTLRCSPRSGDLSVYWYQQSLDQGLQFLIQYYNGEERAKGNILERFSAQQFPDLHSELNLSSLELGDSALYFCASSSRPYGYTFGSGTRLTVV.

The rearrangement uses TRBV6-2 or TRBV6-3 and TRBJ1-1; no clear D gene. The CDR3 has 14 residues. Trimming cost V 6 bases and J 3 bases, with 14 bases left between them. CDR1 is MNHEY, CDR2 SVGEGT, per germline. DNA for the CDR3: TGTGCCAGCAGCCCGACACTCCCGGACACTGAAGCTTTCTTT. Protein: CASSPTLPDTEAFF.

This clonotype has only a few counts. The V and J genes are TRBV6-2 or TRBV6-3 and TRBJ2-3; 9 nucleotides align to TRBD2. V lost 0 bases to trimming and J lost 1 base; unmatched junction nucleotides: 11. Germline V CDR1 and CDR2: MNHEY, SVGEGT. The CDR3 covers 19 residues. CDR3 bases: TGTGCCAGCAGTTACTCGACGAGCGGGGGGCCCGGTGGCACAGATACGCAGTATTTT. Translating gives CASSYSTSGGPGGTDTQYF.

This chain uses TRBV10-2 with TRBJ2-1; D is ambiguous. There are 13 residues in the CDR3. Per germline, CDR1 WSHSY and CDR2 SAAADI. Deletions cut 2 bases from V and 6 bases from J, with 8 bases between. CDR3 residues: CASSEQSSNEQFF. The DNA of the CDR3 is TGCGCCAGCAGTGAGCAGAGCTCCAATGAGCAGTTCTTC.

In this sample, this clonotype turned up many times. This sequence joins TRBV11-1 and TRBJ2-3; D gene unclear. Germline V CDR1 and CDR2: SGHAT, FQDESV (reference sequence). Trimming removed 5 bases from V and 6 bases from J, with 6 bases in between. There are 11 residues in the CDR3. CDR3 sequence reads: CASSGRDTQYF. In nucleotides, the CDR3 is TGTGCCAGCAGCGGAAGGGATACGCAGTATTTT.

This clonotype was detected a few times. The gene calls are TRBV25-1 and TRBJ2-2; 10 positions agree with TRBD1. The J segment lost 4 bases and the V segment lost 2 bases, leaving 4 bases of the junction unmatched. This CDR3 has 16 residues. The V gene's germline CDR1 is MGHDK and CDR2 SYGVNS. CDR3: CASSEVGTGVTGELFF. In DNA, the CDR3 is TGTGCCAGCAGTGAAGTTGGGACAGGGGTCACCGGGGAGCTGTTTTTT.

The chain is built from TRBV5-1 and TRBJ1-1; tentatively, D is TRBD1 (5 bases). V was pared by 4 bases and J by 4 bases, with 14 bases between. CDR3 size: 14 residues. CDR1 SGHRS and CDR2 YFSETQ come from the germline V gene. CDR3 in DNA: TGCGCCAGCAGCGGTGCGGGGAGGGGCACTGAAGCTTTCTTT. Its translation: CASSGAGRGTEAFF.

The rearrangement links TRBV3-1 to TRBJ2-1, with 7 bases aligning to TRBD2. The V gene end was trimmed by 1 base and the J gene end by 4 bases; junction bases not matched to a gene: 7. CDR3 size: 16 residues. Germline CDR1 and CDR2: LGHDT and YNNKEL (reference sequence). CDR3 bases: TGTGCCAGCAGCCAAGTCGGGCTAGCGGATTACAATGAGCAGTTCTTC. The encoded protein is CASSQVGLADYNEQFF.

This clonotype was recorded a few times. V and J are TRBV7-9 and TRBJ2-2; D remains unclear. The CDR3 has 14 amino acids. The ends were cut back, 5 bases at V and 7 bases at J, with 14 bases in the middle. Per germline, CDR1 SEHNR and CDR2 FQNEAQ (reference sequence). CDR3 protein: CASSDGRSGGELFF. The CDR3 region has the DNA TGTGCCAGCAGCGATGGACGGTCCGGCGGGGAGCTGTTTTTT.

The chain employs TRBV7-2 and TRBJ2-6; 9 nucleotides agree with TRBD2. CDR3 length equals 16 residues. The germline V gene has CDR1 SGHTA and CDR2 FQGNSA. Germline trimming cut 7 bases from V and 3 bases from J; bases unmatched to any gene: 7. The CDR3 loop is CASKRGALGGANVLTF. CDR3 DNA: TGTGCCAGCAAGCGGGGGGCCCTCGGTGGGGCCAACGTCCTGACTTTC.

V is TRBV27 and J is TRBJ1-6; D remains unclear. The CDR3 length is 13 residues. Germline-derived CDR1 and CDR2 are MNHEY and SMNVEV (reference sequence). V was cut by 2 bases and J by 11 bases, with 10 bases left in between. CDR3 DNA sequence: TGTGCCAGCAGTTTAGGTCCCGGGGCACCCCTCCACTTT. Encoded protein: CASSLGPGAPLHF.

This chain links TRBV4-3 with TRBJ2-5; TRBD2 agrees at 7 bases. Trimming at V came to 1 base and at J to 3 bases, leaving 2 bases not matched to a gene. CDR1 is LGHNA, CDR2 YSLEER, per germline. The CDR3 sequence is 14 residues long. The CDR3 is CASSQAGLEETQYF. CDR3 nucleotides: TGCGCCAGCAGCCAAGCAGGACTAGAAGAGACCCAGTACTTC.